This T cell receptor (beta chain) was profiled in a study of monozygotic twins with inflammatory bowel disease. The germline gives CDR1 MNHEY, CDR2 SVGEGT. The CDR3 covers 13 residues. Each CDR3 protein gets one entry in TCRdb, which reprocessed the 5' RACE reads and gives no DNA. The sample's table shows around 380,000 distinct CDR3 sequences. The sequence derives from a human donor with ulcerative colitis or Crohn's disease, or a healthy co-twin of an affected twin (not recorded which). Sequencing was carried out using blood. V and J are TRBV6-2 or TRBV6-3 and TRBJ2-1; TCRdb outputs TRBD2, but without DNA this stays unchecked. CDR3 protein: CASRTSGINEQFF.